This T cell receptor beta chain was sequenced during a study of T cells in Graves' hyperthyroidism and ophthalmopathy. Germline V gene sequence: CDR1 MDHEN, CDR2 SYDVKM. This CDR3 region has 16 residues. V was trimmed by 10 bases and J by 1 base, leaving 22 bases between them. Authors of the study amplified TCR beta CDR3 regions from RNA transcripts. The HTBI primer set drove a first-round RT-PCR of the TCR CDR3. TCRdb re-derived calls from the multiplex PCR reads in MiXCR, one entry per CDR3 protein. The table lists under 700,000 distinct CDR3 sequences, about a sixth of them singletons. The hyperthyroidism was newly diagnosed and had lasted under 2 months; the patients were aged 18 to 65.

The chain couples TRBV28 to TRBJ1-2; no reliable D call. What was sequenced was blood. The sequence came from a woman between 18 and 30 years old with Graves' hyperthyroidism. The DNA for the CDR3 is TGTGCCAACAGCCCTTCTGGAGGAGAGAGTAACTATGGCTACACCTTC. Its protein is CANSPSGGESNYGYTF.